The 25 T cell receptor beta chains below were found in one sample sequenced in a study of blood T cell repertoires in COVID-19. Using immunoSEQ multiplex PCR, the repertoire was profiled, and TCRdb retains in-frame clones only, with some absent. Altogether about 300,000 clones are present, 70% to 90% being singletons, with the ten largest covering roughly 1.3%. The sample taken for sequencing was peripheral blood. The receptors shown here come from a man between 65 and 85 years old with acute or convalescent COVID-19.

The rearrangement joins TRBV5-1 to TRBJ2-5; D ambiguous. Per germline, CDR1 SGHRS and CDR2 YFSETQ. CDR3 length equals 11 residues. V lost 2 bases and J 4 bases, leaving 3 bases between the germline ends. The CDR3 DNA follows: TGCGCCAGCAGCTTCCTAGAGACCCAGTACTTC. Protein sequence: CASSFLETQYF.

The chain has TRBV30 and TRBJ1-5; D gene ambiguous. V was pared by 0 bases and J by 6 bases, with 15 bases between. The CDR3 is 15 residues long. Germline values: CDR1 GTSNPN, CDR2 SVGIG (reference sequence). This chain's CDR3 is CAWSVTGGYGQPQHF. CDR3 in DNA: TGTGCCTGGAGTGTCACGGGAGGATACGGTCAGCCCCAGCATTTT.

The CDR3 DNA follows: TGTGCCAGCAGCTTAGGGTCTAGCGGGAGTAATGAGCAGTTCTTC. This sequence encodes CASSLGSSGSNEQFF. The gene calls are TRBV7-9 and TRBJ2-1; TRBD2 matches at 10 bases. CDR1 is SEHNR, CDR2 FQNEAQ, per germline (reference sequence). The CDR3 is made up of 15 amino acids. V lost 1 base to trimming and J lost 7 bases; unmatched junction nucleotides: 4.

The rearrangement joins TRBV2 to TRBJ2-3; the D gene is possibly TRBD1 (7 bases). Trimming cost V 5 bases and J 0 bases, with 27 bases left between them. Germline V lookup: CDR1 SNHLY, CDR2 FYNNEI. CDR3 length: 20 residues. This CDR3 is CASSQNSQQGRRTSTDTQYF. The CDR3 region has the DNA TGTGCCAGCAGTCAAAACTCCCAACAGGGGAGGAGAACTAGCACAGATACGCAGTATTTT.

The chain links TRBV28 to TRBJ2-7; 7 bases are a match to TRBD1. Unmatched junction bases numbered 0, after V lost 8 bases and J lost 2 bases. Germline CDR1 and CDR2: MDHEN and SYDVKM. The CDR3 contains 11 residues. This CDR3 is CASGTAYEQYF. CDR3 DNA sequence: TGTGCCAGCGGGACAGCCTACGAGCAGTACTTC.

The gene calls are TRBV20-1 and TRBJ2-3; 8 bases are a match to TRBD1. Germline loops: CDR1 DFQATT, CDR2 SNEGSKA (reference sequence). The CDR3 totals 15 residues. V lost 3 bases and J lost 0; bases outside the gene matches: 5. The CDR3 DNA reads TGCAGTGCTAGTACGCAGGGGGCGAGCACAGATACGCAGTATTTT. This gives the protein CSASTQGASTDTQYF.

The chain has TRBV19 and TRBJ2-5; a possible D gene is TRBD1 (6 bases). The CDR3 length is 16 residues. V lost 8 bases to trimming and J lost 2 bases, with 21 bases between them. The germline gives CDR1 LNHDA, CDR2 SQIVND (reference sequence). The CDR3 sequence is CASGYGSGVGQETQYF. CDR3 DNA: TGTGCCAGTGGGTATGGGTCAGGGGTTGGGCAAGAGACCCAGTACTTC.

This chain links TRBV10-3 with TRBJ2-3; 8 bases fit TRBD1. CDR1 is ENHRY and CDR2 is SYGVKD in the germline V gene. The V gene end was trimmed by 6 bases and the J gene end by 2 bases; junction bases not matched to a gene: 7. The CDR3 runs 15 residues. CDR3 nucleotide sequence: TGTGCCATCAGGGCCGGGACAGGAGTCACAGATACGCAGTATTTT. It yields the protein CAIRAGTGVTDTQYF.

The CDR3 is CASSIARGLNQPQHF. In DNA, the CDR3 is TGTGCCAGTAGTATAGCCAGGGGGCTAAATCAGCCCCAGCATTTT. The chain combines TRBV19 with TRBJ1-5, with 8 bases lining up with TRBD1. In germline, CDR1 is LNHDA, CDR2 SQIVND (reference sequence). J was trimmed by 4 bases and V by 1 base; bases with no gene match: 3. The CDR3 loop spans 15 amino acids.

The chain has TRBV12-2 and TRBJ2-1; the tabulated D call, TRBD2, remains unverified against the DNA. TRBV12-2 is listed as a pseudogene. This CDR3 has 14 residues. CDR3 protein: CASRSLREGNEQFF. CDR3 DNA sequence: TGTGCAAGTCGCTCCCTCCGGGAGGGCAATGAGCAGTTCTTC.

CDR3 nucleotide sequence: TGTGCCACCCGACTAGCGGGTGAGCAGTTCTTC. Protein: CATRLAGEQFF. This chain uses TRBV2 with TRBJ2-1, with 10 bases lining up with TRBD2. CDR3 length: 11 amino acids. Trimming cost V 10 bases and J 9 bases; bases outside gene matches: 3. Per the germline V gene, CDR1 is SNHLY and CDR2 is FYNNEI.

The V and J genes are TRBV18 and TRBJ1-4; 10 nucleotides align to TRBD1. Trimming at V came to 4 bases and at J to 3 bases, leaving 5 bases not matched to a gene. The CDR3 consists of 16 residues. Germline CDR1 reads KGHSH; CDR2 reads LQKENI. CDR3 sequence (DNA): TGTGCCAGCTCACGATCTGGGACAGGGGCTAATGAAAAACTGTTTTTT. Amino acid sequence: CASSRSGTGANEKLFF.

Turning to this clone: Other DNA sequences within the sample encode an identical CDR3. The chain is built from TRBV19 and TRBJ2-1; D call uncertain. V lost 3 bases and J 3 bases, leaving 6 bases between the germline ends. Germline values: CDR1 LNHDA, CDR2 SQIVND (reference sequence). The length of the CDR3 is 13 residues. CDR3 nucleotide sequence: TGTGCCAGTAGTATCGGCGGCTACAATGAGCAGTTCTTC. Translating it yields CASSIGGYNEQFF.

DNA of the CDR3: TGTGCCAGCAGCCCGGGACAAAAAAACATTCAGTACTTC. This sequence encodes CASSPGQKNIQYF. The gene calls are TRBV11-2 and TRBJ2-4, with D possibly matching TRBD1 (6 bases). V lost 5 bases and J lost 4, with 9 bases in between. From germline, CDR1 is SGHAT and CDR2 FQNNGV. The CDR3 sequence is 13 residues long.

The rearrangement uses TRBV24-1 and TRBJ2-1, with D unclear. The CDR3 runs 16 residues. V lost 2 bases to trimming and J lost 8 bases, with 18 bases between them. Per germline, CDR1 KGHDR and CDR2 SFDVKD. CDR3 coding DNA: TGTGCCACCAGTGATTCGGCCGAGCCTAGGTACGATGAGCAGTTCTTC. Its protein product is CATSDSAEPRYDEQFF.

CDR3 nucleotides: TGTGCCAGCAGTTACCAGGCGGGCACCGGGGAGCTGTTTTTT. Its translation: CASSYQAGTGELFF. The genes are TRBV6-2 or TRBV6-3 and TRBJ2-2; D may be TRBD2 (5 bases). The germline gives CDR1 MNHEY, CDR2 SVGEGT. The CDR3 totals 14 residues. V was pared by 2 bases and J by 4 bases, with 8 bases between.

The gene calls are TRBV7-2 and TRBJ2-7; D remains ambiguous. V was clipped by 1 base and J by 5 bases, with 9 bases between them. This CDR3 is 13 amino acids long. The germline CDR1 and CDR2 sequences are SGHTA and FQGNSA. The CDR3 DNA sequence: TGTGCCAGCAGCTTAGATTCAAGCCACGAGCAGTACTTC. This sequence encodes CASSLDSSHEQYF.

V usage is TRBV28 and J usage is TRBJ1-2, with TRBD1 matching 7 bases. Germline CDR1 MDHEN, CDR2 SYDVKM. The junction had 5 bases not matched to a gene; V was cut back by 2 bases and J by 5 bases. CDR3 length equals 14 residues. Here the CDR3 DNA reads TGTGCCAGCAGTTTAGGCGGGACAGTTTATGGCTACACCTTC. This translates into CASSLGGTVYGYTF.

The chain carries TRBV19 and TRBJ1-1, with D perhaps TRBD1 (5 bases). The CDR3 is 16 amino acids. The V gene's germline CDR1 is LNHDA and CDR2 SQIVND (reference sequence). Deletions cut 10 bases from V and 0 bases from J, with 21 bases between. CDR3 in amino acids: CATSRAGLGMNTEAFF. The DNA for the CDR3 is TGTGCCACTAGCCGTGCAGGGCTGGGGATGAACACTGAAGCTTTCTTT.

This clone has only one observation. The chain links TRBV27 to TRBJ1-2; D not resolved. This CDR3 contains 15 residues. V was cut by 5 bases and J by 1 base, with 14 bases left in between. The germline V gene encodes CDR1 MNHEY and CDR2 SMNVEV (reference sequence). CDR3: CASSPSRSLNYGYTF. CDR3 nucleotide sequence: TGTGCCAGCAGTCCTTCGCGGAGTCTTAACTATGGCTACACCTTC.

The chain recombines TRBV7-8 with TRBJ2-1, with TRBD2 matching 7 bases. The CDR3 contains 14 residues. Germline CDR1 and CDR2: SGHVS and FQNEAQ. V lost 5 bases, J lost 10 bases, and 11 bases stayed unmatched. DNA for the CDR3: TGTGCCAGCAGCGGCCTTGGCGGGGGAAACGAGCAGTTCTTC. Protein: CASSGLGGGNEQFF.

This chain connects TRBV4-3 to TRBJ2-5; 10 bases align to TRBD2. With 0 bases clipped from V and 5 bases from J, the junction kept 9 bases outside the gene matches. The CDR3 runs 17 residues. CDR1 LGHNA and CDR2 YSLEER come from the germline V gene. DNA for the CDR3: TGCGCCAGCAGCCAAGATCATTCGCTAGCGGGAGACGAGACCCAGTACTTC. It translates to CASSQDHSLAGDETQYF.

The CDR3 spells CASSLIPGQKTDTQYF. CDR3 DNA sequence: TGTGCCAGCAGCCTTATACCGGGACAGAAGACAGATACGCAGTATTTT. The V call is TRBV4-2, the J call TRBJ2-3; 7 nucleotides agree with TRBD1. V was clipped by 4 bases and J by 3 bases; unmatched bases: 10. The germline CDR1 and CDR2 sequences are LGHNA and YNFKEQ. This CDR3 region has 16 residues.

The chain couples TRBV6-2 or TRBV6-3 to TRBJ2-2, with 10 bases identical to TRBD1. Trimming took 5 bases from V and 4 from J; bases not matched to a gene: 13. Germline assignment: CDR1 MNHEY and CDR2 SVGEGT. This CDR3 region has 18 residues. The CDR3 sequence: CASSPDRGTLSGTGELFF. The CDR3 DNA reads TGTGCCAGCAGTCCGGACAGGGGGACCTTATCGGGCACCGGGGAGCTGTTTTTT.

This clone was detected only a few times. The genes are TRBV15 and TRBJ1-5; 7 bases map to TRBD1. Germline lookup yields CDR1 LNHNV and CDR2 YYDKDF (reference sequence). The CDR3 consists of 15 residues. Trimming cost V 4 bases and J 0 bases; bases outside gene matches: 3. Here the CDR3 DNA reads TGTGCCACCAGCAAGGGGACAGCTAGCAATCAGCCCCAGCATTTT. It codes for CATSKGTASNQPQHF.